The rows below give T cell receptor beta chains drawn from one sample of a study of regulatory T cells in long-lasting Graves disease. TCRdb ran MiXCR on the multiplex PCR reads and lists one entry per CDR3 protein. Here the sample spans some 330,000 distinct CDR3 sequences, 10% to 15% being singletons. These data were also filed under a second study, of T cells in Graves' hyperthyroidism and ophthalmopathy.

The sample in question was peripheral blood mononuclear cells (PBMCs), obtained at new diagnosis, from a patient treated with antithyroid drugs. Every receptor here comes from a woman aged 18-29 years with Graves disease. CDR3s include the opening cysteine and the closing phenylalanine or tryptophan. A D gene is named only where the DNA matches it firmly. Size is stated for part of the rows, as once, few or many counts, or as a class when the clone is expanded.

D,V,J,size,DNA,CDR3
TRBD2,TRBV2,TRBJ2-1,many,TGTGCCAGCAGCGGGACTAGATCTTTAAATGAGCAGTTCTTC,CASSGTRSLNEQFF
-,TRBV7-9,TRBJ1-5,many,TGTGCCAGCAGCCTTTACCCCCATAATCAGCCCCAGCATTTT,CASSLYPHNQPQHF
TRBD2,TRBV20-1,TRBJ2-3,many,TGCAGTGCTACTCGACTAGCGGGAGGTTACGTGGCCACAGATACGCAGTATTTT,CSATRLAGGYVATDTQYF
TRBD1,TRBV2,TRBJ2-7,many,TGTGCCAGCAGTCTGGACAGGGAAGCCTACGAGCAGTACTTC,CASSLDREAYEQYF
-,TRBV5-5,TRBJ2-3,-,TGTACCAGCAGCTTGGCTGCTCCCACAGATACGCAGTATTTT,CTSSLAAPTDTQYF
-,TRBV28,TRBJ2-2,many,TGTGCCAGTTGGACGGGGCGTACCGGGGAGCTGTTTTTT,CASWTGRTGELFF
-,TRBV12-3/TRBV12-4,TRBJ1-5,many,TGTGCCAGCAGCCTCACAGTCGGTCAGCCCCAGCATTTT,CASSLTVGQPQHF
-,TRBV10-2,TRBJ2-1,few,TGCGCCAGCCGCGACAGGATCGGCGACAATGAGCAGTTCTTC,CASRDRIGDNEQFF
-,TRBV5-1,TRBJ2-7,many,TGCGCCAGCAGCGCACTAGAGTCCCGCGAGCAGTACTTC,CASSALESREQYF
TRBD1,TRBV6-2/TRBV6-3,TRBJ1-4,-,TGTGCCAGCAGTTACTCGGGAACAGGGGGCCGTGAAAAACTGTTTTTT,CASSYSGTGGREKLFF
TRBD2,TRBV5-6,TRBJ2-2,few,TGTGCCAGCAGCTTGCTAGCGGCAGACACCGGGGAGCTGTTTTTT,CASSLLAADTGELFF
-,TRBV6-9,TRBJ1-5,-,TGTGCCAGCAGTTCGGCGGTAGGAAACAATCAGCCCCAGCATTTT,CASSSAVGNNQPQHF
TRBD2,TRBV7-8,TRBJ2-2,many,TGTGCCAGCAGCTGGGGTTCTAGCGGTAACACCGGGGAGCTGTTTTTT,CASSWGSSGNTGELFF
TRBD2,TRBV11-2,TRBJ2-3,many,TGTGCCAGCAGCCAACCGGAGCGGGGAAACACAGATACGCAGTATTTT,CASSQPERGNTDTQYF
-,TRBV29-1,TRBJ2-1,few,TGCAGCGTTGACAGCAGAGGATCCTACAATGAGCAGTTCTTC,CSVDSRGSYNEQFF
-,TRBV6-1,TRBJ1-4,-,TGTGCCAGCTCGCTGACCGACGGAAGGGAAAAACTGTTTTTT,CASSLTDGREKLFF
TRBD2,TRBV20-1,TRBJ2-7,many,TGCAGTGCTTCCGGGACTAGCGGGAGTCAAGCCTACGAGCAGTACTTC,CSASGTSGSQAYEQYF
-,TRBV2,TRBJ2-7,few,TGTGCCAGCAGTGGGGCAACTAGGTCCTACGAGCGGTACTTC,CASSGATRSYERYF